Shown below are 19 T cell receptor beta chains from a single sample sequenced in a study of neurological immune-mediated disorders. From the 5' RACE reads, TCRdb called clonotypes with MiXCR, one entry per CDR3 protein. The table shows about 36,000 distinct CDR3 sequences, with 9% to 12% occurring only once. Sequencing was performed on PBMCs. The origin of the receptors is a woman aged 25 to 39 with HTLV-1-associated myelopathy (HAM/TSP).

Points on this clonotype: A much larger clone is a single base away; this may be a read error. This chain links TRBV2 with TRBJ1-5, with 7 bases lining up with TRBD1. This CDR3 has 14 residues. The germline V gene encodes CDR1 SNHLY and CDR2 FYNNEI. The CDR3 DNA reads as TGTGCCAGCAGCCAGGGGGATAGCAATCAGCCCCAGAATTTT. As protein: CASSQGDSNQPQNF.

Ten or more counts support this clonotype. The rearrangement links TRBV7-2 to TRBJ2-1; 12 bases match TRBD2. V lost 6 bases to trimming and J lost 7 bases; unmatched junction nucleotides: 10. The CDR3 totals 16 residues. The germline V gene has CDR1 SGHTA and CDR2 FQGNSA. CDR3 protein: CASRSLAGGPGNEQFF. In DNA form, the CDR3 reads TGTGCCAGCAGGTCTCTAGCGGGGGGGCCGGGGAATGAGCAGTTCTTC.

The sample holds many counts of this clonotype. The rearrangement uses TRBV20-1 and TRBJ2-7, with D unresolved. Germline V gives CDR1 DFQATT, CDR2 SNEGSKA (reference sequence). CDR3 length: 13 residues. The V end was cut by 1 base, the J end by 0 bases, with 7 bases between. CDR3 region: CSARALNSYEQYF. CDR3 sequence (DNA): TGCAGTGCTAGAGCCCTAAACTCCTACGAGCAGTACTTC.

This clonotype has a count of ten or more. The chain couples TRBV5-5 to TRBJ2-7; 9 nucleotides match TRBD2. Per germline, CDR1 SGHKS and CDR2 YYEKEE (reference sequence). J lost 3 bases, V lost 5 bases, and 9 bases had no gene match. The CDR3 sequence is 15 residues long. CDR3 DNA: TGTGCCAGCAGGCCTGGAGCGGGAGGCGGCTACGAGCAGTACTTC. Translated: CASRPGAGGGYEQYF. Filled out from reference TRBV5-5 and TRBJ2-7, the complete variable domain reads DAGVTQSPTHLIKTRGQQVTLRCSPISGHKSVSWYQQVLGQGPQFIFQYYEKEERGRGNFPDRFSARQFPNYSSELNVNALLLGDSALYLCASRPGAGGGYEQYFGPGTRLTVT.

This clonotype was seen many times. This chain links TRBV6-6 with TRBJ1-6; 8 positions match TRBD1. The CDR3 spans 15 residues. The V and J ends lost 2 bases and 5 bases, in that order; junction bases with no gene match: 2. CDR1 MNHNY and CDR2 SVGAGI come from the germline V gene (reference sequence). The CDR3 protein is CASSYAGGDNSPLHF. CDR3 nucleotides: TGTGCCAGCAGTTACGCAGGGGGCGATAATTCACCCCTCCACTTT.

In its sample, this clonotype was seen many times. This chain joins TRBV6-5 and TRBJ1-2, with D maybe TRBD1 (6 bases). Between the trimmed V and J ends, which lost 5 bases and 2 bases, there was a span of 9 bases. The germline V gene has CDR1 MNHEY and CDR2 SVGAGI. The length of the CDR3 is 13 residues. This CDR3 is CASSAGQNYGYTF. CDR3 nucleotide sequence: TGTGCCAGCAGTGCCGGACAGAACTATGGCTACACCTTC.

The chain is built from TRBV2 and TRBJ1-1; unclear D gene. CDR1 and CDR2 (germline): SNHLY, FYNNEI. Between the trimmed V and J ends, which lost 4 bases and 8 bases, there was a span of 14 bases. The CDR3 is 13 residues long. CDR3: CASSGMFGTEAFF. CDR3 sequence (DNA): TGTGCCAGCAGTGGTATGTTCGGTACGGAAGCTTTCTTT.

This clonotype showed up many times. CDR3: CASRPDRVTYGYTF. CDR3 coding DNA: TGTGCCAGCAGACCGGACAGGGTAACCTATGGCTACACCTTC. This chain uses TRBV6-5 with TRBJ1-2; 8 bases fit TRBD1. In germline, CDR1 is MNHEY, CDR2 SVGAGI. The CDR3 loop spans 14 amino acids. V lost 6 bases and J lost 4; bases outside the gene matches: 7.

The table lists this clonotype with many counts. CDR3 residues: CASSPRRADASYEQYF. The CDR3 DNA reads TGTGCCAGCTCACCACGGAGGGCAGATGCTTCCTACGAGCAGTACTTC. The rearrangement links TRBV18 to TRBJ2-7, with a tentative D call TRBD2 (6 bases). Germline CDR1 reads KGHSH; CDR2 reads LQKENI. The CDR3 extends over 16 amino acids. Trimming stripped 1 base from V and 1 base from J, with 14 bases between.

This clonotype came up many times. V is TRBV2 and J is TRBJ1-2; TRBD1 might be the D (5 bases). The CDR3 covers 15 residues. CDR1 is SNHLY and CDR2 is FYNNEI in the germline V gene. V shed 4 bases and J shed 8 bases, with 20 bases lying between them. The CDR3 is CASSVRTGTGEGYTF. CDR3 in DNA: TGTGCCAGCAGTGTCAGAACCGGGACGGGTGAAGGCTACACCTTC.

There are many counts of this clonotype. This sequence joins TRBV5-1 and TRBJ2-7; D gene uncertain. CDR1 is SGHRS and CDR2 is YFSETQ in the germline V gene. The CDR3 is 15 residues long. Trimming took 0 bases from V and 2 from J, leaving 12 bases between them. CDR3 residues: CASSLGPEPPYEQYF. Here the CDR3 DNA reads TGCGCCAGCAGCTTGGGGCCCGAACCTCCCTACGAGCAGTACTTC.

In this sample, this clonotype turned up many times. This chain links TRBV18 with TRBJ1-3, with TRBD1 as a possible D gene (6 bases). The germline V and J ends were trimmed by 6 bases and 2 bases, with 14 bases remaining between them. Germline V gene lookup returns CDR1 KGHSH and CDR2 LQKENI. The CDR3 sequence is 15 residues long. Written as DNA, the CDR3 is TGTGCCAGCTCGCCAGGGGCTCGGCCTGGAAACACCATATATTTT. Amino acid sequence: CASSPGARPGNTIYF.

This clonotype has ten or more counts. The J gene is TRBJ2-1, the V gene TRBV20-1, with D maybe TRBD2 (7 bases). Germline V gene sequence: CDR1 DFQATT, CDR2 SNEGSKA (reference sequence). The CDR3 is 14 residues long. The V gene lost 1 base and the J gene lost 8 bases, with 15 bases spanning the gap. CDR3 sequence: CSARGWGGADEQFF. The CDR3, as DNA: TGCAGTGCTAGAGGTTGGGGGGGGGCCGATGAGCAGTTCTTC.

This clonotype was counted between two and nine times. This chain links TRBV7-6 with TRBJ1-1; no reliable D call. Between the trimmed V and J ends, which lost 3 bases and 1 base, there was a span of 12 bases. Germline V lookup: CDR1 SGHVS, CDR2 FNYEAQ. The CDR3 has 15 residues. The CDR3 DNA follows: TGTGCCAGCAGCTTCGGGCACCTCTCGAACACTGAAGCTTTCTTT. This encodes CASSFGHLSNTEAFF.

This clonotype was seen ten or more times. This rearrangement joins TRBV5-1 to TRBJ1-6; perhaps TRBD1 as D (6 bases). CDR3 length equals 17 residues. V shed 4 bases and J shed 4 bases, with 18 bases lying between them. In germline, CDR1 is SGHRS, CDR2 YFSETQ. The CDR3 sequence is CASSLTAPGQYNSPLHF. The DNA for the CDR3 is TGCGCCAGCAGCCTAACCGCACCAGGACAGTATAATTCACCCCTCCACTTT.

This clonotype was counted at least ten times. CDR3 region: CSASTLWGRDGGYTF. The CDR3 DNA reads TGCAGTGCTAGTACCCTGTGGGGGAGGGATGGTGGCTACACCTTC. The chain recombines TRBV20-1 with TRBJ1-2, with D maybe TRBD1 (5 bases). The CDR3 covers 15 residues. The germline CDR1 and CDR2 sequences are DFQATT and SNEGSKA (reference sequence). V dropped 3 bases and J dropped 7 bases, with 21 bases sitting between them.

This clonotype has at least ten counts. This sequence joins TRBV20-1 and TRBJ2-7, with 9 bases aligning to TRBD2. Looked up from germline, CDR1 is DFQATT and CDR2 is SNEGSKA (reference sequence). CDR3 size: 18 residues. J gave up 7 bases and V 5 bases, and 24 bases lay outside the gene matches. For the CDR3, the DNA is TGCAGTGCTGCCCGGGTTGCGGTAGCGGGAGCCCCTGGAGGAGAGCAGTACTTC. This gives the protein CSAARVAVAGAPGGEQYF.

This clonotype was counted between two and nine times. The chain uses TRBV2 and TRBJ1-2; D gene ambiguous. The germline CDR1 and CDR2 sequences are SNHLY and FYNNEI. V was clipped by 2 bases and J by 4 bases, with 5 bases between them. The CDR3 runs 12 residues. As DNA, the CDR3 is TGTGCCAGCAGTGAACCCCCCTATGGCTACACCTTC. Translating it yields CASSEPPYGYTF.

About this clonotype itself: A clone one base away is much larger, so this may be a read error. The chain couples TRBV4-2 to TRBJ2-5; a weak D match, TRBD2 (5 bases). The germline V gene has CDR1 LGHNA and CDR2 YNFKEQ. The CDR3 totals 14 residues. The CDR3 coding sequence is TGTGCCAACAGCCAAGTGGGAGTCAAAGAGACCCAGTACTTC. This sequence encodes CANSQVGVKETQYF.